This T cell receptor (beta chain) was recovered during a study of shared clonotypes between healthy human individuals. Findings and limits, study-wide: The sole specimen, blood, was sampled, and tissue repertoires likely differ. Represented genetic and exposure-history diversity was restricted by having few donors.

V trimming: 3 bases; J trimming: 4 bases; junction bases outside the gene matches: 3. The V gene's germline CDR1 is ENHRY and CDR2 SYGVKD. CDR3 length equals 14 residues. The donors were all Caucasian adults (living in Nashville, Tennessee). In this sample, this clone turned up once. Its specificity is not known. Only in-frame clones appear in the TCRdb table, and some are missing; sequencing was by immunoSEQ multiplex PCR. The sample has some 510,000 clones, 75% to 85% seen once; the top ten hold roughly 13%. Sequenced input: PBMCs. The chain carries TRBV10-3 and TRBJ2-1, with 7 positions matching TRBD2. This clonotype originated in a woman aged 40-49 years in good health. Some clones in this sample may be carry-over from other donors' samples. CDR3 in DNA: TGTGCCATCAGTGAAACTAGCGTGTACAATGAGCAGTTCTTC. Protein: CAISETSVYNEQFF.